What follows are 29 T cell receptor beta chains derived from one specimen sequenced in a study of high-grade serous ovarian cancer treatment subgroups. Tumor tissue was taken before any definitive surgery or chemotherapy was given. TCRdb keeps only in-frame clones here, not all; method: immunoSEQ multiplex PCR. In the table there are several thousand clones, roughly nine tenths of which are singletons. The sequenced material came from tumor tissue. The receptors here all came from a human donor with high-grade serous ovarian cancer.

The J gene is TRBJ2-7, the V gene TRBV20-1; D may be TRBD2 (6 bases). There are 11 residues in the CDR3. V lost 7 bases and J 2 bases, leaving 9 bases between the germline ends. Germline CDR1 DFQATT, CDR2 SNEGSKA (reference sequence). CDR3 amino acids: CSGRGPYEQYF. The CDR3 DNA reads as TGCAGTGGGCGGGGACCCTACGAGCAGTACTTC.

This chain connects TRBV6-1 to TRBJ1-2; no firm D call. Germline assignment: CDR1 MNHNS and CDR2 SASEGT. CDR3 length equals 12 residues. V lost 2 bases and J lost 14, with 15 bases in between. The CDR3 bases are TGTGCCAGCAGTGAATACGGGGAGGTTTGGACCTTC. Protein: CASSEYGEVWTF.

The rearrangement uses TRBV19 and TRBJ1-1, with a possible D match to TRBD1 (6 bases). V was trimmed by 1 base and J by 1 base, leaving 22 bases between them. From germline, CDR1 is LNHDA and CDR2 SQIVND (reference sequence). The CDR3 totals 19 residues. This chain's CDR3 is CASSIGSGRAFRGNTEAFF. CDR3 in DNA: TGTGCCAGTAGTATAGGGTCGGGCAGGGCATTCAGGGGGAACACTGAAGCTTTCTTT. The variable domain in full, completed from reference TRBV19 and TRBJ1-1, reads DGGITQSPKYLFRKEGQNVTLSCEQNLNHDAMYWYRQDPGQGLRLIYYSQIVNDFQKGDIAEGYSVSREKKESFPLTVTSAQKNPTAFYLCASSIGSGRAFRGNTEAFFGQGTRLTVV.

V usage is TRBV5-1 and J usage is TRBJ2-5; TRBD1 agrees at 7 bases. This CDR3 contains 15 residues. Losses at the gene ends were 3 bases for V and 5 bases for J; bases not matched to a gene: 10. CDR1 and CDR2 from the germline V gene are SGHRS and YFSETQ. This chain's CDR3 is CASSSTGKNGETQYF. The CDR3 DNA sequence: TGCGCCAGCAGCTCGACAGGGAAAAACGGGGAGACCCAGTACTTC.

The chain uses TRBV5-4 and TRBJ1-4, with a possible D match to TRBD1 (5 bases). CDR1 is SGHNT, CDR2 YYREEE, per germline (reference sequence). V lost 4 bases and J 0 bases, leaving 10 bases between the germline ends. This CDR3 spans 15 amino acids. The CDR3 coding sequence is TGTGCCAGCAGCCCTGACAGCTCAACTAATGAAAAACTGTTTTTT. Translated: CASSPDSSTNEKLFF. The complete variable domain, with remaining parts taken from reference TRBV5-4 and TRBJ1-4, reads ETGVTQSPTHLIKTRGQQVTLRCSSQSGHNTVSWYQQALGQGPQFIFQYYREEENGRGNFPPRFSGLQFPNYSSELNVNALELDDSALYLCASSPDSSTNEKLFFGSGTQLSVL.

J is TRBJ1-6 and V is TRBV30, with unresolved D. The V end lost 4 bases, the J end lost 0 bases, and 13 bases lay between the germline ends. CDR1 is GTSNPN, CDR2 SVGIG, per germline (reference sequence). This CDR3 spans 16 amino acids. The CDR3 is CAWKLVGSSYNSPLHF. Here the CDR3 DNA reads TGTGCCTGGAAATTGGTGGGTAGCTCCTATAATTCACCCCTCCACTTT.

This clone was detected only once. The gene calls are TRBV6-5 and TRBJ1-2, with 8 bases identical to TRBD1. CDR1 is MNHEY, CDR2 SVGAGI, per germline. This CDR3 has 14 amino acids. The trim removed 5 bases at V and 6 bases at J, leaving 8 bases unmatched. Here the CDR3 DNA reads TGTGCCAGCAGTGCAGGGGGCGGGTTTAATGGCTACACCTTC. This sequence encodes CASSAGGGFNGYTF.

The chain recombines TRBV15 with TRBJ1-1; D is unresolved. The CDR3 is 13 amino acids. Germline V lookup: CDR1 LNHNV, CDR2 YYDKDF (reference sequence). The germline V and J ends were trimmed by 5 bases and 4 bases, with 11 bases remaining between them. The CDR3 DNA reads as TGTGCCACCAGCGACGAGGAGGGCACTGAAGCTTTCTTT. Translation gives CATSDEEGTEAFF.

The chain is built from TRBV5-1 and TRBJ2-7; 7 nucleotides match TRBD1. Germline assignment: CDR1 SGHRS and CDR2 YFSETQ. V dropped 0 bases and J dropped 5; count of bases not matched to a gene: 5. The CDR3 is made up of 14 amino acids. In DNA, the CDR3 is TGCGCCAGCAGCTTGGTACAGGGGACGAACGAGCAGTACTTC. This gives the protein CASSLVQGTNEQYF.

The V gene is TRBV2, the J gene TRBJ2-2, with no clear D. V was pared by 2 bases and J by 6 bases, with 10 bases between. The CDR3 extends over 14 amino acids. Germline V gives CDR1 SNHLY, CDR2 FYNNEI. CDR3 nucleotides: TGTGCCAGCAGTGAACTCGTCGACGCCGGGGAGCTGTTTTTT. This gives the protein CASSELVDAGELFF.

The rearrangement links TRBV9 to TRBJ2-1; D tentatively reads TRBD1 or TRBD2 (6 bases each). The germline gives CDR1 SGDLS, CDR2 YYNGEE. V dropped 5 bases and J dropped 8 bases, with 29 bases sitting between them. The CDR3 covers 18 residues. Written as DNA, the CDR3 is TGTGCCAGCAGTCTAGGGGGGAAGAGTGGGGGGTATACTTATGAGCAGTTCTTC. The encoded protein is CASSLGGKSGGYTYEQFF.

The gene calls are TRBV11-1 and TRBJ2-3, with TRBD1 identical over 7 bases. Per germline, CDR1 SGHAT and CDR2 FQDESV (reference sequence). V lost 1 base, J lost 4 bases, and 2 bases stayed unmatched. The CDR3 contains 14 residues. The CDR3, as DNA: TGTGCCAGCAGCTTAGAAAGGGGGCCAGATACGCAGTATTTT. The encoded protein is CASSLERGPDTQYF. Together with reference TRBV11-1 and TRBJ2-3, the CDR3 gives the full variable domain: EAEVAQSPRYKITEKSQAVAFWCDPISGHATLYWYRQILGQGPELLVQFQDESVVDDSQLPKDRFSAERLKGVDSTLKIQPAELGDSAMYLCASSLERGPDTQYFGPGTRLTVL.

V gene TRBV7-9 combines with J gene TRBJ2-7, with TRBD1 identical over 8 bases. The germline gives CDR1 SEHNR, CDR2 FQNEAQ (reference sequence). The CDR3 spans 14 residues. Trimming removed 4 bases from V and 3 bases from J; junction bases left unmatched: 5. The CDR3 reads CASSSRGQSYEQYF. The CDR3 DNA follows: TGTGCCAGCAGCTCCAGGGGGCAGAGCTACGAGCAGTACTTC.

The J gene is TRBJ2-7, the V gene TRBV2, with a weak D call TRBD2 (6 bases). Trimming took 6 bases from V and 3 from J, leaving 21 bases between them. There are 16 residues in the CDR3. CDR1 is SNHLY and CDR2 is FYNNEI in the germline V gene. The CDR3 spells CASRETPGLPDYEQYF. The CDR3 DNA reads TGTGCCAGCAGAGAGACTCCGGGACTCCCTGACTACGAGCAGTACTTC.

This rearrangement joins TRBV4-1 to TRBJ2-2; 7 positions match TRBD2. V shed 0 bases, J shed 4 bases, and the junction held 11 bases outside the gene matches. The CDR3 runs 18 residues. CDR1 and CDR2 from the germline V gene are MGHRA and YSYEKL. CDR3: CASSQEGSGMVGTGELFF. The DNA of the CDR3 is TGCGCCAGCAGCCAAGAGGGAAGCGGGATGGTGGGCACCGGGGAGCTGTTTTTT.

The gene calls are TRBV30 and TRBJ1-1, with a possible D match to TRBD1 (6 bases). Germline V gene sequence: CDR1 GTSNPN, CDR2 SVGIG (reference sequence). The CDR3 consists of 15 residues. The V and J ends lost 0 bases and 1 base respectively, with 12 bases between them. The DNA for the CDR3 is TGTGCCTGGAGTGTACTTTACAGGGAGAACACTGAAGCTTTCTTT. Residues: CAWSVLYRENTEAFF.

V usage is TRBV19 and J usage is TRBJ2-2; the D is unclear. V lost 5 bases and J 1 base, leaving 11 bases between the germline ends. Germline V lookup: CDR1 LNHDA, CDR2 SQIVND (reference sequence). The CDR3 is 15 residues long. The DNA of the CDR3 is TGTGCCAGTAGTCGCCGTTACGAGAACACCGGGGAGCTGTTTTTT. Encoded protein: CASSRRYENTGELFF.

The chain employs TRBV6-1 and TRBJ2-5; 7 bases line up with TRBD2. The V segment lost 2 bases and the J segment 1 base; nucleotides outside the gene matches: 7. CDR1 is MNHNS and CDR2 is SASEGT in the germline V gene. The CDR3 sequence is 16 residues long. CDR3 sequence (DNA): TGTGCCAGCAGTGAACGCGCAGGGAGGGGCCAAGAGACCCAGTACTTC. Amino acid sequence: CASSERAGRGQETQYF.

The chain joins TRBV2 to TRBJ2-3; D tentatively reads TRBD1 or TRBD2 (6 bases each). The V and J ends lost 6 bases and 1 base respectively, with 11 bases between them. Per the germline V gene, CDR1 is SNHLY and CDR2 is FYNNEI. The CDR3 sequence is 14 residues long. DNA for the CDR3: TGTGCCAGCAGGTCGGGGGCTGGCACAGATACGCAGTATTTT. The encoded protein is CASRSGAGTDTQYF. The entire variable domain, with the rest obtained from reference TRBV2 and TRBJ2-3, is as follows: EPEVTQTPSHQVTQMGQEVILRCVPISNHLYFYWYRQILGQKVEFLVSFYNNEISEKSEIFDDQFSVERPDGSNFTLKIRSTKLEDSAMYFCASRSGAGTDTQYFGPGTRLTVL.

DNA of the CDR3: TGTGCCAGCAGTCAAAACTCTAGGGGGGGCCAAGAGACCCAGTACTTC. Translating it yields CASSQNSRGGQETQYF. V is TRBV28 and J is TRBJ2-5; TRBD2 might be the D (7 bases). Per the germline V gene, CDR1 is MDHEN and CDR2 is SYDVKM. The CDR3 contains 16 residues. Trimming left V 5 bases short and J 1 base short, with 17 bases between. Looking up the rest from reference TRBV28 and TRBJ2-5 gives the full variable domain: DVKVTQSSRYLVKRTGEKVFLECVQDMDHENMFWYRQDPGLGLRLIYFSYDVKMKEKGDIPEGYSVSREKKERFSLILESASTNQTSMYLCASSQNSRGGQETQYFGPGTRLLVL.

This chain connects TRBV7-2 to TRBJ2-1; 8 bases agree with TRBD2. Germline CDR1 is SGHTA and CDR2 is FQGNSA. The CDR3 has 16 amino acids. With V trimmed by 3 bases and J by 2 bases, 6 bases remained unmatched. CDR3 region: CASSFLTSGPYNEQFF. The CDR3 DNA reads TGTGCCAGCAGCTTCCTTACTAGCGGCCCCTACAATGAGCAGTTCTTC. Combining the CDR3 with reference TRBV7-2 and TRBJ2-1 gives the whole variable domain GAGVSQSPSNKVTEKGKDVELRCDPISGHTALYWYRQSLGQGLEFLIYFQGNSAPDKSGLPSDRFSAERTGGSVSTLTIQRTQQEDSAVYLCASSFLTSGPYNEQFFGPGTRLTVL.

The chain is built from TRBV10-3 and TRBJ2-3; a possible D gene is TRBD2 (6 bases). The CDR3 covers 14 residues. Germline CDR1 ENHRY, CDR2 SYGVKD. Trimming removed 3 bases from V and 4 bases from J, with 11 bases in between. In DNA, the CDR3 is TGTGCCATCAGTGAACTAGCTATGGCAGATACGCAGTATTTT. Its translation is CAISELAMADTQYF.

This clone was seen a single time. This chain uses TRBV6-5 with TRBJ2-2, with unresolved D. Germline assignment: CDR1 MNHEY and CDR2 SVGAGI. Trimming stripped 6 bases from V and 7 bases from J, with 15 bases between. This CDR3 is 14 amino acids long. DNA for the CDR3: TGTGCCAGCAGGTACAAGGCATTCGGCGGGGAGCTGTTTTTT. It yields the protein CASRYKAFGGELFF.

Only one count was recorded for this clone. The gene calls are TRBV5-4 and TRBJ2-7, with 7 bases that match TRBD2. CDR1 and CDR2 from the germline V gene are SGHNT and YYREEE (reference sequence). The length of the CDR3 is 15 residues. V shed 4 bases and J 2 bases; nucleotides not matched to a gene: 9. CDR3 nucleotide sequence: TGTGCCAGCAGCCCTGATGGGGGGGGGACCTACGAGCAGTACTTC. This gives the protein CASSPDGGGTYEQYF.

The chain uses TRBV9 and TRBJ2-7; TRBD2 aligns across 10 bases. Trimming at V came to 0 bases and at J to 4 bases, leaving 4 bases not matched to a gene. Germline assignment: CDR1 SGDLS and CDR2 YYNGEE. The CDR3 extends over 15 amino acids. CDR3 protein: CASSVASGGLYEQYF. Here the CDR3 DNA reads TGTGCCAGCAGCGTAGCTAGCGGGGGTTTATACGAGCAGTACTTC.

The CDR3 DNA follows: TGTGCCAGCAGGAAACAGGGACTAGGTAAGCAGTACTTC. As protein: CASRKQGLGKQYF. V gene TRBV21-1 combines with J gene TRBJ2-7; TRBD2, the D gene given by the table, was not confirmed from the DNA. TRBV21-1 is a pseudogene. The CDR3 has 13 amino acids.

This sequence joins TRBV11-2 and TRBJ2-7; 8 positions agree with TRBD1. The CDR3 totals 14 residues. The ends lost 5 bases at V and 7 bases at J; junction bases unmatched: 10. The germline CDR1 and CDR2 sequences are SGHAT and FQNNGV. DNA of the CDR3: TGTGCCAGCAGCCCGGGGCAGGGGGCCAGAGAGCAGTACTTC. Amino acid sequence: CASSPGQGAREQYF.

The rearrangement links TRBV19 to TRBJ1-5, with 8 nucleotides matching TRBD1. V lost 5 bases and J lost 6; bases outside the gene matches: 9. The CDR3 loop spans 15 amino acids. From germline, CDR1 is LNHDA and CDR2 SQIVND (reference sequence). The CDR3 loop reads CASSSHDRGGQPQHF. The CDR3 DNA follows: TGTGCCAGTAGTTCCCACGACAGGGGCGGTCAGCCCCAGCATTTT. Using reference TRBV19 and TRBJ1-5 for the parts outside the CDR3, the full variable domain is DGGITQSPKYLFRKEGQNVTLSCEQNLNHDAMYWYRQDPGQGLRLIYYSQIVNDFQKGDIAEGYSVSREKKESFPLTVTSAQKNPTAFYLCASSSHDRGGQPQHFGDGTRLSIL.

The chain uses TRBV4-1 and TRBJ1-1; D is uncertain. This CDR3 region has 14 residues. The germline V gene encodes CDR1 MGHRA and CDR2 YSYEKL. V was cut by 1 base and J by 4 bases, with 10 bases left in between. The CDR3 region is CASSQAGWRTEAFF. The CDR3 DNA sequence: TGCGCCAGCAGCCAAGCTGGGTGGCGCACTGAAGCTTTCTTT.